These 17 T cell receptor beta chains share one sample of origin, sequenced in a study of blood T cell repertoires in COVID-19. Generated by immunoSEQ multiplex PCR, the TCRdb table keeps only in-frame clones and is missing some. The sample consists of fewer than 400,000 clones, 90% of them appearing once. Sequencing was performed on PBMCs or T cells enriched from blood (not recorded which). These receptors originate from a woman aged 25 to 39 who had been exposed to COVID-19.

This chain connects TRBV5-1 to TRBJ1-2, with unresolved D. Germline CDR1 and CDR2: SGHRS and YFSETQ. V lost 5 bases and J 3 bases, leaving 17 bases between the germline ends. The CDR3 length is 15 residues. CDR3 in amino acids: CASRMAGTRHYGYTF. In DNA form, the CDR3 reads TGCGCCAGCAGGATGGCAGGAACTAGGCACTATGGCTACACCTTC. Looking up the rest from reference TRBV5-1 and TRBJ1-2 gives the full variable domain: KAGVTQTPRYLIKTRGQQVTLSCSPISGHRSVSWYQQTPGQGLQFLFEYFSETQRNKGNFPGRFSGRQFSNSRSEMNVSTLELGDSALYLCASRMAGTRHYGYTFGSGTRLTVV.

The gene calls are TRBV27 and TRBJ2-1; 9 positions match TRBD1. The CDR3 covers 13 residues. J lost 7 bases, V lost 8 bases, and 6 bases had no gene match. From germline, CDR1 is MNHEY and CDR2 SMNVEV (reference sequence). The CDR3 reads CASWGTGLNEQFF. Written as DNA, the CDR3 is TGTGCCAGCTGGGGGACAGGGCTGAATGAGCAGTTCTTC.

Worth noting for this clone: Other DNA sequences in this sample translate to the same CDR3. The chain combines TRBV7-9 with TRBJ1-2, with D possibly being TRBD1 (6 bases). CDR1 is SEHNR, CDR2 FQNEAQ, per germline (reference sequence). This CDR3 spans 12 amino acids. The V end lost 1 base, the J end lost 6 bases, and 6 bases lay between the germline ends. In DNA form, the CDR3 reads TGTGCCAGCAGCTTAGACAGGGATGGCTACACCTTC. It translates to CASSLDRDGYTF.

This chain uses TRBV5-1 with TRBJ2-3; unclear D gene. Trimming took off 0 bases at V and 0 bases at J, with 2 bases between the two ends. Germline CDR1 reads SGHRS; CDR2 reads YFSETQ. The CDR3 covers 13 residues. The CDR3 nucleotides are TGCGCCAGCAGCTTGGCTAGCACAGATACGCAGTATTTT. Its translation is CASSLASTDTQYF.

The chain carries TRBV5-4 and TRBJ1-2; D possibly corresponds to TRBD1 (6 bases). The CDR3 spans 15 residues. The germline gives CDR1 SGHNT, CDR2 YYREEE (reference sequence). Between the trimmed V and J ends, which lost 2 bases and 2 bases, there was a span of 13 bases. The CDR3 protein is CASSFRLTGNYGYTF. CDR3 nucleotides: TGTGCCAGCAGCTTCAGACTGACAGGCAACTATGGCTACACCTTC.

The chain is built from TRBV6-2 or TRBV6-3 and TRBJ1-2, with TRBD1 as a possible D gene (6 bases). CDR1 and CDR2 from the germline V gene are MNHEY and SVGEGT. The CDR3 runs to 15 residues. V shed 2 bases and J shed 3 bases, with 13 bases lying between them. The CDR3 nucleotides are TGTGCCAGCAGTTACGACGTGACAGGATACTATGGCTACACCTTC. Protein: CASSYDVTGYYGYTF.

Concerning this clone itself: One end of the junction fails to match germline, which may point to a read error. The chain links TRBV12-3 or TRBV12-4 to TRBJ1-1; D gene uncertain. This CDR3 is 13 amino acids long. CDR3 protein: CASRLGPSNEAFF. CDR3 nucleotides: TGTGCCAGCAGATTAGGGCCTTCCAATGAAGCTTTCTTT.

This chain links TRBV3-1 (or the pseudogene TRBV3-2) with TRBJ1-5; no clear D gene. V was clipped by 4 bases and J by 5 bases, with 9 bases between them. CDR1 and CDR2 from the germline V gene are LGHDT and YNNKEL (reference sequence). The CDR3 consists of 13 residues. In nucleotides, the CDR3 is TGTGCCAGCAGCCGGCAAGAAGATCAGCCCCAGCATTTT. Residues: CASSRQEDQPQHF.

CDR3 coding DNA: TGTGCCAGCAGAGCCGGGGGTGGGCCCTATGGCTACACCTTC. Translation gives CASRAGGGPYGYTF. The chain recombines TRBV6-5 with TRBJ1-2, with a possible D match to TRBD1 (5 bases). Trimming shortened V by 6 bases and J by 4 bases, and 15 bases separated the two germline ends. Germline V gene data show CDR1 as MNHEY and CDR2 as SVGAGI. The CDR3 has 14 residues.

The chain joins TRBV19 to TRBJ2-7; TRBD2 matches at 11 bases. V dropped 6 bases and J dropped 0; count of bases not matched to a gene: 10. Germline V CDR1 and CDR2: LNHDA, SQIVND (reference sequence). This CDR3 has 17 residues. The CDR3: CASSLGLAGLPSYEQYF. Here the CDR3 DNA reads TGTGCCAGTAGCCTCGGACTAGCGGGCCTCCCCTCCTACGAGCAGTACTTC. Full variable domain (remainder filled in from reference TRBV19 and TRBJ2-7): DGGITQSPKYLFRKEGQNVTLSCEQNLNHDAMYWYRQDPGQGLRLIYYSQIVNDFQKGDIAEGYSVSREKKESFPLTVTSAQKNPTAFYLCASSLGLAGLPSYEQYFGPGTRLTVT.

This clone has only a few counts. As DNA, the CDR3 is TGTGCCAGCAGCCTGACAGGGGGTGGATATAATTCACCCCTCCACTTT. Translated: CASSLTGGGYNSPLHF. This chain uses TRBV9 with TRBJ1-6; 9 bases map to TRBD1. V dropped 4 bases and J dropped 4; count of bases not matched to a gene: 6. Germline values: CDR1 SGDLS, CDR2 YYNGEE. This CDR3 is built from 16 residues. Full variable domain (missing parts from reference TRBV9 and TRBJ1-6): DSGVTQTPKHLITATGQRVTLRCSPRSGDLSVYWYQQSLDQGLQFLIQYYNGEERAKGNILERFSAQQFPDLHSELNLSSLELGDSALYFCASSLTGGGYNSPLHFGNGTRLTVT.

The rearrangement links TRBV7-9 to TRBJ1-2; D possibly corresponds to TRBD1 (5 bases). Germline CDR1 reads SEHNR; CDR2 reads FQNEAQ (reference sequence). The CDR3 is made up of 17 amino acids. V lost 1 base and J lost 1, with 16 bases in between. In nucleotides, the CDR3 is TGTGCCAGCAGCTTAGGGCAGGGCCACACCCTTAACTATGGCTACACCTTC. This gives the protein CASSLGQGHTLNYGYTF.

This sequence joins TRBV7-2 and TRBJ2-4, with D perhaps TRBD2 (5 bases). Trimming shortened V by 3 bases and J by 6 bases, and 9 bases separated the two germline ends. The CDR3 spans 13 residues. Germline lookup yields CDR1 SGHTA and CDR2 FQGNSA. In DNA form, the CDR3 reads TGTGCCAGCAGCTTGGGAGCTTTAAACATTCAGTACTTC. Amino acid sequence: CASSLGALNIQYF.

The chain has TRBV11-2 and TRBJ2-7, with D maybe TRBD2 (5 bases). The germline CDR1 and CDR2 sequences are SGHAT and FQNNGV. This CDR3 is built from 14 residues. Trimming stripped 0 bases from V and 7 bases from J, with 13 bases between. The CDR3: CASSLDRLSAEQYF. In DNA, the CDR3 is TGTGCCAGCAGCTTAGATCGTCTTAGCGCAGAGCAGTACTTC.

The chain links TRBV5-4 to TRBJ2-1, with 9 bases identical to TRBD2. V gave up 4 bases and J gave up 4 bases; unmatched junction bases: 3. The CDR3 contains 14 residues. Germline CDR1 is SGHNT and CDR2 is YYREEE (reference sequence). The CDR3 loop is CASSPSGTYNEQFF. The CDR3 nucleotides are TGTGCCAGCAGCCCTAGCGGGACTTACAATGAGCAGTTCTTC.

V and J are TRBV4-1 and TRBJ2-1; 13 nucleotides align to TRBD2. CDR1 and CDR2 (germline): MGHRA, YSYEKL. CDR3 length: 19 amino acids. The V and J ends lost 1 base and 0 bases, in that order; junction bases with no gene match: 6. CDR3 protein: CASSQGRLAGGFSYNEQFF. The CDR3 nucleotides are TGCGCCAGCAGCCAAGGGAGACTAGCGGGGGGTTTCTCCTACAATGAGCAGTTCTTC.

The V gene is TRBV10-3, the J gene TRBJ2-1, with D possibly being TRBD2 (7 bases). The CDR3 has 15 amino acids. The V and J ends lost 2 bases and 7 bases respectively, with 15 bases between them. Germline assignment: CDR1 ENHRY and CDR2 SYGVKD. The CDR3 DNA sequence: TGTGCCATCAGTGAGCGGGGGGCCGGAAGGAATGAGCAGTTCTTC. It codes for CAISERGAGRNEQFF.